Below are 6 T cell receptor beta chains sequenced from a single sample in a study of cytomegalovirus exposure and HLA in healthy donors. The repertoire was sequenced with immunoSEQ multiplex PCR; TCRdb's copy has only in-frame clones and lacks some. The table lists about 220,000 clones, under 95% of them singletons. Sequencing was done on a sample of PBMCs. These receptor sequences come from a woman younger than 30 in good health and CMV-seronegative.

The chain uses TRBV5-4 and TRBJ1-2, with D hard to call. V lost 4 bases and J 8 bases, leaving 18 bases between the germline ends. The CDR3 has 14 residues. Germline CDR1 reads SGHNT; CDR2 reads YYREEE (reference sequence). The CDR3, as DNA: TGTGCCAGCAGCCTGATCTTACAAGGCGGGGGCTACACCTTC. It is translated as CASSLILQGGGYTF.

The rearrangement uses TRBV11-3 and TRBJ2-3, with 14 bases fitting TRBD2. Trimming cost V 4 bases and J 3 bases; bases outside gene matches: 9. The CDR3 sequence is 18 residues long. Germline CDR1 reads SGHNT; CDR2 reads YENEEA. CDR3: CASSSGTSGSGMTDTQYF. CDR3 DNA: TGTGCCAGCAGCTCGGGGACTAGCGGGAGTGGGATGACAGATACGCAGTATTTT.

CDR3 amino acids: CASSLGPSGMSAGELFF. CDR3 sequence (DNA): TGTGCCAGCAGCTTAGGCCCTAGCGGGATGTCGGCCGGGGAGCTGTTTTTT. The genes are TRBV13 and TRBJ2-2; TRBD2 matches at 9 bases. V lost 0 bases, J lost 6 bases, and 8 bases stayed unmatched. Germline V gene data show CDR1 as PRHDT and CDR2 as FYEKMQ (reference sequence). This CDR3 has 17 amino acids.

This CDR3 reads CASSQTLGVSEQYF. CDR3 nucleotide sequence: TGCGCCAGCAGTCAGACTCTAGGGGTAAGCGAGCAGTACTTC. The chain has TRBV5-1 and TRBJ2-7; D might be TRBD1 (5 bases). This CDR3 comprises 14 residues. Trimming cost V 5 bases and J 6 bases, with 18 bases left between them. The germline V gene has CDR1 SGHRS and CDR2 YFSETQ.

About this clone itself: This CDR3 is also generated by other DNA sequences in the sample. In DNA form, the CDR3 reads TGTGCCTGGAGGGCAAGGGGGGGAGGGGTCTACGAGCAGTACTTC. Protein product: CAWRARGGGVYEQYF. The chain is built from TRBV30 and TRBJ2-7; D is possibly TRBD2 (7 bases). This CDR3 is 15 amino acids long. Germline CDR1 GTSNPN, CDR2 SVGIG (reference sequence). V was clipped by 3 bases and J by 3 bases, with 18 bases between them. Supplemented by reference TRBV30 and TRBJ2-7, the full variable domain reads SQTIHQWPATLVQPVGSPLSLECTVEGTSNPNLYWYRQAAGRGLQLLFYSVGIGQISSEVPQNLSASRPQDRQFILSSKKLLLSDSGFYLCAWRARGGGVYEQYFGPGTRLTVT.

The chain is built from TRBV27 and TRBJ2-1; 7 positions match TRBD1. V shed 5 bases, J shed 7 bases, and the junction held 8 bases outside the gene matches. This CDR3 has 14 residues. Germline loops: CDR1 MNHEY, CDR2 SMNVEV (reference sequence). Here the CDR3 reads CASSTLDRPNEQFF. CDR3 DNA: TGTGCCAGCAGTACCCTGGACAGGCCGAATGAGCAGTTCTTC.